This T cell receptor beta chain was sequenced during a study of blood T cell repertoires in COVID-19. Study background: The United States, Italy and Spain provided the acute and convalescent COVID-19 samples. Sources were T cells, B-cell-depleted T cells, or PBMCs; the material itself was cDNA or gDNA.

Original processing notes: Amplified reference gene primers provided the basis for estimating nucleated cell counts. Data came from immunoSEQ multiplex PCR; TCRdb stores just in-frame clones and leaves some out. Clonal size and the V and J genes are those of that table, whereas D and trimming came from the DNA. This table has about 100,000 clones, more than 65% appearing once. Germline values: CDR1 DFQATT, CDR2 SNEGSKA (reference sequence). This CDR3 is 14 amino acids long. After removal of 3 bases from V and 2 bases from J, the junction contained 4 bases not matched to a gene. This sequence was found in a woman in her 70s with acute or convalescent COVID-19. The rearrangement links TRBV20-1 to TRBJ2-7; 10 positions match TRBD2. The sample taken for sequencing was peripheral blood. DNA for the CDR3: TGCAGTGCTAGTGGGACTAGCGATCCCTACGAGCAGTACTTC. Amino acid sequence: CSASGTSDPYEQYF.